Each of the 27 T cell receptor beta chains below was sequenced from the same sample in a study of early T cells in non-severe SARS-CoV-2 infection (dated by TCRdb to the early 2020s). Library prep was done by 5' RACE. The sequencer was a NextSeq 500. The raw public data were reprocessed by TCRdb itself: fastp quality trimming at Q25, MiXCR clonotype calling, in-frame beta chains only. Identical CDR3 protein sequences are pooled into one entry, listed with their most common genes and DNA. This sample comprises tens of thousands of distinct CDR3 sequences, 4.5% to 7% of them detected only once. The ten largest clones represent 5% to 7.5% of the sample. Material for sequencing was whole blood. The receptors here all came from an adult who was a healthcare worker with PCR-confirmed SARS-CoV-2 infection or an uninfected control (not recorded which).

There are many counts of this clonotype. The rearrangement joins TRBV3-1 to TRBJ2-2; TRBD2 matches 7 bases. Germline CDR1 reads LGHDT; CDR2 reads YNNKEL (reference sequence). The CDR3 has 17 residues. V was clipped by 3 bases and J by 2 bases; unmatched bases: 9. The CDR3 here is CASSHHLGTTNTGELFF. The DNA of the CDR3 is TGTGCCAGCAGCCACCACCTCGGGACTACTAACACCGGGGAGCTGTTTTTT.

At least ten counts were recorded for this clonotype. The V gene is TRBV7-2, the J gene TRBJ1-4; a weak D match, TRBD1 (5 bases). From germline, CDR1 is SGHTA and CDR2 FQGNSA. CDR3 length equals 14 residues. V gave up 1 base and J gave up 7 bases, with 10 bases separating them. CDR3 nucleotides: TGTGCCAGCAGCTTAGGGGGACGTGGTGAAAAACTGTTTTTT. Its protein is CASSLGGRGEKLFF.

The chain links TRBV9 to TRBJ2-2, with 9 positions matching TRBD1. CDR3 length equals 17 residues. Trimming at V came to 2 bases and at J to 0 bases, leaving 5 bases not matched to a gene. Germline V CDR1 and CDR2: SGDLS, YYNGEE. CDR3 in amino acids: CASSVGWTGANTGELFF. The CDR3 DNA reads TGTGCCAGCAGCGTCGGATGGACAGGGGCGAACACCGGGGAGCTGTTTTTT.

This clonotype was picked up many times. The chain is built from TRBV19 and TRBJ1-1, with unresolved D. This CDR3 spans 16 amino acids. The germline V gene has CDR1 LNHDA and CDR2 SQIVND (reference sequence). Trimming stripped 5 bases from V and 1 base from J, with 17 bases between. CDR3 sequence: CASSPRRQVANTEAFF. The CDR3 DNA follows: TGTGCCAGTAGTCCAAGGAGACAAGTAGCGAACACTGAAGCTTTCTTT.

The chain couples TRBV7-6 to TRBJ2-6; 7 bases agree with TRBD1. Germline trimming cut 3 bases from V and 0 bases from J; bases unmatched to any gene: 5. The CDR3 contains 17 residues. CDR1 is SGHVS and CDR2 is FNYEAQ in the germline V gene. This CDR3 is CASSLDRINSGANVLTF. The CDR3 bases are TGTGCCAGCAGCTTGGACAGGATAAACTCTGGGGCCAACGTCCTGACTTTC. The entire variable domain, with the rest obtained from reference TRBV7-6 and TRBJ2-6, is as follows: GAGVSQSPRYKVTKRGQDVALRCDPISGHVSLYWYRQALGQGPEFLTYFNYEAQQDKSGLPNDRFSAERPEGSISTLTIQRTEQRDSAMYRCASSLDRINSGANVLTFGAGSRLTVL.

This clonotype showed up many times. The rearrangement joins TRBV13 to TRBJ2-4; D is perhaps TRBD1 or TRBD2 (6 bases each). The CDR3 runs 17 residues. V was clipped by 4 bases and J by 7 bases, with 23 bases between them. Germline assignment: CDR1 PRHDT and CDR2 FYEKMQ (reference sequence). Here the CDR3 reads CASSWRLGQTGANIQYF. CDR3 coding DNA: TGTGCCAGCAGCTGGCGCCTGGGACAAACGGGGGCCAACATTCAGTACTTC.

This clonotype occurred a few times. The rearrangement uses TRBV6-1 and TRBJ2-3; tentative D call: TRBD2 (6 bases). Germline V gene lookup returns CDR1 MNHNS and CDR2 SASEGT. The CDR3 is made up of 17 amino acids. The V end was cut by 0 bases, the J end by 2 bases, with 15 bases between. The CDR3 DNA sequence: TGTGCCAGCAGTGAAGCGCAAGGGACTGGGTTCACAGATACGCAGTATTTT. Its protein is CASSEAQGTGFTDTQYF.

This clonotype appeared a few times. This chain joins TRBV7-3 and TRBJ1-2, with TRBD1 identical over 7 bases. V dropped 4 bases and J dropped 8; count of bases not matched to a gene: 7. CDR1 and CDR2 from the germline V gene are SGHTA and FQGTGA. The CDR3 spans 13 residues. CDR3 in amino acids: CASSSRGGRGYTF. The CDR3 coding sequence is TGTGCCAGCAGCTCTCGAGGGGGCCGCGGCTACACCTTC.

The CDR3 DNA follows: TGTGCCAGCAGCTTCCAGGGGGTGAACGAGCAGTACTTC. This sequence encodes CASSFQGVNEQYF. The gene calls are TRBV11-2 and TRBJ2-7; TRBD1 matches 7 bases. Per the germline V gene, CDR1 is SGHAT and CDR2 is FQNNGV. This CDR3 has 13 residues. V was pared by 3 bases and J by 5 bases, with 4 bases of the junction left unmatched. The full variable domain, rest sourced from reference TRBV11-2 and TRBJ2-7, is EAGVAQSPRYKIIEKRQSVAFWCNPISGHATLYWYQQILGQGPKLLIQFQNNGVVDDSQLPKDRFSAERLKGVDSTLKIQPAKLEDSAVYLCASSFQGVNEQYFGPGTRLTVT.

By share, this clonotype counts as medium-sized. The V call is TRBV27, the J call TRBJ2-2; D gene ambiguous. Trimming cost V 3 bases and J 8 bases, with 7 bases left between them. This CDR3 comprises 12 residues. In germline, CDR1 is MNHEY, CDR2 SMNVEV (reference sequence). The CDR3 is CASSFIAGELFF. The CDR3 DNA reads as TGTGCCAGCAGTTTCATCGCGGGGGAGCTGTTTTTT.

This clonotype appeared many times. The chain uses TRBV2 and TRBJ2-3; TRBD2 agrees at 8 bases. J lost 4 bases, V lost 0 bases, and 6 bases had no gene match. The CDR3 runs 16 residues. Germline V CDR1 and CDR2: SNHLY, FYNNEI. The CDR3 loop is CASSEALGTRADTQYF. The CDR3 nucleotides are TGTGCCAGCAGTGAAGCGCTAGGGACTAGAGCAGATACGCAGTATTTT.

The chain combines TRBV7-9 with TRBJ2-7; 13 nucleotides align to TRBD2. The germline gives CDR1 SEHNR, CDR2 FQNEAQ (reference sequence). J was trimmed by 4 bases and V by 5 bases; bases with no gene match: 8. The CDR3 sequence is 16 residues long. CDR3 in DNA: TGTGCCAGCAGCACTGGACTAGCGGGAGCAGGATACGAGCAGTACTTC. It encodes CASSTGLAGAGYEQYF.

Ten or more counts support this clonotype. This rearrangement joins TRBV5-1 to TRBJ2-6; D is ambiguous. With 0 bases removed from V and 1 base from J, the gap between germline ends came to 8 bases. Germline V gene sequence: CDR1 SGHRS, CDR2 YFSETQ. This CDR3 contains 16 residues. CDR3 DNA: TGCGCCAGCAGCTTGGATGACGTATCTGGGGCCAACGTCCTGACTTTC. Its translation is CASSLDDVSGANVLTF.

The rearrangement uses TRBV29-1 and TRBJ2-7; D unresolved. The CDR3 is made up of 15 amino acids. CDR1 and CDR2 from the germline V gene are SQVTM and ANQGSEA. Trimming removed 8 bases from V and 4 bases from J, with 24 bases in between. DNA for the CDR3: TGCAGCACTGATGGGTCCTGGCCAACCCCTTACGAGCAGTACTTC. As protein: CSTDGSWPTPYEQYF.

This clonotype was seen a few times. The V and J genes are TRBV28 and TRBJ2-4; the D gene is possibly TRBD2 (6 bases). The V end was cut by 2 bases, the J end by 12 bases, with 17 bases between. Germline V gives CDR1 MDHEN, CDR2 SYDVKM. The CDR3 loop spans 14 amino acids. CDR3 sequence reads: CASSLTGGDMDQYF. CDR3 in DNA: TGTGCCAGCAGTTTAACCGGAGGGGATATGGATCAGTACTTC.

In its sample, this clonotype was seen a few times. The chain uses TRBV28 and TRBJ2-1, with 10 bases matching TRBD2. With 6 bases clipped from V and 4 bases from J, the junction kept 9 bases outside the gene matches. The length of the CDR3 is 16 residues. Germline values: CDR1 MDHEN, CDR2 SYDVKM. CDR3 sequence reads: CASRSAGLAVYNEQFF. DNA for the CDR3: TGTGCCAGCAGATCCGCCGGACTAGCGGTATACAATGAGCAGTTCTTC.

This clonotype was observed at least ten times. J is TRBJ2-7 and V is TRBV7-8, with D unresolved. The CDR3 extends over 12 amino acids. The V end was cut by 5 bases, the J end by 2 bases, with 7 bases between. Germline V lookup: CDR1 SGHVS, CDR2 FQNEAQ. DNA for the CDR3: TGTGCCAGCAGCCTCGTGCCCTACGAGCAGTACTTC. Translating gives CASSLVPYEQYF. Full variable domain (rest looked up from reference TRBV7-8 and TRBJ2-7): GAGVSQSPRYKVAKRGQDVALRCDPISGHVSLFWYQQALGQGPEFLTYFQNEAQLDKSGLPSDRFFAERPEGSVSTLKIQRTQQEDSAVYLCASSLVPYEQYFGPGTRLTVT.

This clonotype has just a few counts. V gene TRBV2 combines with J gene TRBJ1-2, with unresolved D. V was clipped by 6 bases and J by 2 bases, with 16 bases between them. This CDR3 comprises 15 residues. CDR1 and CDR2 from the germline V gene are SNHLY and FYNNEI. CDR3 in amino acids: CASSGPISTNYGYTF. For the CDR3, the DNA is TGTGCCAGCAGCGGACCCATCTCAACAAACTATGGCTACACCTTC. The variable domain in full, with the rest retrieved from reference TRBV2 and TRBJ1-2, is EPEVTQTPSHQVTQMGQEVILRCVPISNHLYFYWYRQILGQKVEFLVSFYNNEISEKSEIFDDQFSVERPDGSNFTLKIRSTKLEDSAMYFCASSGPISTNYGYTFGSGTRLTVV.

This clonotype was detected many times. The gene calls are TRBV7-2 and TRBJ2-2, with D unresolved. Trimming removed 1 base from V and 6 bases from J, with 9 bases in between. CDR3 length: 14 amino acids. Per germline, CDR1 SGHTA and CDR2 FQGNSA. The CDR3, as DNA: TGTGCCAGCAGCTTAGTATCCAGCGCCGGGGAGCTGTTTTTT. Its translation: CASSLVSSAGELFF.

This chain links TRBV15 with TRBJ2-5; D ambiguous. Germline V gene sequence: CDR1 LNHNV, CDR2 YYDKDF (reference sequence). Trimming removed 1 base from V and 1 base from J, with 10 bases in between. The CDR3 is 15 amino acids. CDR3 coding DNA: TGTGCCACCAGCAGAGGTCGACCCATCCAAGAGACCCAGTACTTC. Translated, it gives CATSRGRPIQETQYF.

This clonotype was observed a few times. This chain joins TRBV27 and TRBJ1-1; D remains unclear. The CDR3 extends over 13 amino acids. Germline-derived CDR1 and CDR2 are MNHEY and SMNVEV (reference sequence). Trimming took 5 bases from V and 1 from J, leaving 8 bases between them. CDR3 amino acids: CASSLHRNTEAFF. CDR3 coding DNA: TGTGCCAGCAGTCTCCACAGGAACACTGAAGCTTTCTTT.

This clonotype has at least ten counts. The V call is TRBV18, the J call TRBJ2-4; no reliable D call. Trimming cost V 2 bases and J 8 bases, with 13 bases left between them. Looked up from germline, CDR1 is KGHSH and CDR2 is LQKENI. This CDR3 contains 14 residues. In DNA form, the CDR3 reads TGTGCCAGCTCACCAGGAAGGGCTCAGGACATTCAGTACTTC. Protein product: CASSPGRAQDIQYF.

This chain connects TRBV6-2 or TRBV6-3 to TRBJ2-3, with TRBD2 matching 7 bases. J was trimmed by 1 base and V by 2 bases; bases with no gene match: 18. The CDR3 loop spans 20 amino acids. Germline V gene lookup returns CDR1 MNHEY and CDR2 SVGEGT. Here the CDR3 DNA reads TGTGCCAGCAGTTACGTTTCATCGGCGGGCGGGAGAATGGGCACAGATACGCAGTATTTT. Protein sequence: CASSYVSSAGGRMGTDTQYF.

This clonotype was counted at least ten times. The gene calls are TRBV7-7 and TRBJ2-1; TRBD2 matches 8 bases. The ends lost 5 bases at V and 1 base at J; junction bases unmatched: 4. The CDR3 runs to 15 residues. Germline values: CDR1 SSHAT, CDR2 FNYEAQ (reference sequence). The CDR3 loop is CASSPTSESYNEQFF. CDR3 nucleotide sequence: TGTGCCAGCAGCCCGACTAGCGAATCCTACAATGAGCAGTTCTTC.

This clonotype occurred a few times. The J gene is TRBJ2-1, the V gene TRBV27; no clear D. Trimming left V 8 bases short and J 0 bases short, with 17 bases between. The CDR3 is 16 residues long. Germline CDR1 MNHEY, CDR2 SMNVEV (reference sequence). The CDR3 nucleotides are TGTGCCAGCCCCGCCCTGGCGCCCAGCTCCTACAATGAGCAGTTCTTC. Translated, it gives CASPALAPSSYNEQFF.

This clonotype was recorded a few times. This chain uses TRBV20-1 with TRBJ2-7, with D perhaps TRBD2 (5 bases). The germline CDR1 and CDR2 sequences are DFQATT and SNEGSKA (reference sequence). V was shortened by 6 bases and J by 3 bases, with 12 bases between the two germline ends. This CDR3 has 12 residues. CDR3 sequence: CSARDILYEQYF. DNA of the CDR3: TGCAGTGCCCGGGATATTCTCTACGAGCAGTACTTC.

The table lists this clonotype with a few counts. V usage is TRBV28 and J usage is TRBJ1-6; TRBD1 aligns across 9 bases. Germline loops: CDR1 MDHEN, CDR2 SYDVKM. Trimming took 1 base from V and 9 from J; bases not matched to a gene: 4. The CDR3 totals 15 residues. CDR3 sequence reads: CASSLSGTGISPLHF. CDR3 nucleotide sequence: TGTGCCAGCAGTTTATCCGGGACAGGGATTTCACCCCTCCACTTT.